Sequencing of this TCR beta chain was carried out in a study of cytomegalovirus exposure and HLA in healthy donors. Findings and caveats of the study: TRBV6-2, TRBV6-3 and some other V segments were excluded as indistinguishable. Immune exposure information available was restricted to CMV serostatus. 150 or so TCR beta chains were listed as cytomegalovirus-associated. In a later analysis, an Asian-associated ancestry cluster reportedly showed fewer N-insertions than the roughly 690-donor mean.

Trimming took off 3 bases at V and 4 bases at J, with 9 bases between the two ends. CDR3 length: 12 residues. Germline V lookup: CDR1 SQVTM, CDR2 ANQGSEA. As for this clone: The antigen remains unidentified.

Primers: 60 Vbeta forward and 13 Jbeta reverse. Assay: immunoSEQ multiplex PCR; the TCRdb copy retains only in-frame clones and omits some. Of about 150,000 clones listed, 65% to 90% are singletons. Sequencing was done on a sample of PBMCs. The rearrangement joins TRBV29-1 to TRBJ1-1, with D uncertain. The TCR sequence derives from a middle-aged man in good health and CMV-seropositive. The CDR3 region is CSVDELSTEAFF. CDR3 coding DNA: TGCAGCGTTGATGAGTTAAGCACTGAAGCTTTCTTT.